Each of the 27 T cell receptor beta chains below was sequenced from the same sample in a study (dated by TCRdb to the mid-2010s). The library was generated by RT-PCR. The instrument was an Illumina MiSeq. TCRdb's own reprocessing of the public reads used fastp at Q25 and MiXCR and kept productive beta chains. Rows merge per CDR3 protein into single entries with the most common DNA and genes. The sample has more than 550,000 distinct CDR3 sequences on record, 14% of them singletons. 3.6% of the sample goes to the ten largest clones. Sequencing was carried out using memory CD4+ T cells from blood. All receptors come from a female donor in good health, serving as a healthy control.

This clonotype was seen a few times. This rearrangement joins TRBV20-1 to TRBJ2-3; a weak D match, TRBD2 (5 bases). From germline, CDR1 is DFQATT and CDR2 SNEGSKA (reference sequence). V was pared by 3 bases and J by 0 bases, with 10 bases between. The CDR3 contains 14 residues. CDR3 sequence (DNA): TGCAGTGCTAGTGTAGGCGGGAGCACAGATACGCAGTATTTT. Encoded protein: CSASVGGSTDTQYF.

V is TRBV7-3 and J is TRBJ2-2; D may be TRBD2 (5 bases). Germline V gene lookup returns CDR1 SGHTA and CDR2 FQGTGA. Trimming left V 5 bases short and J 3 bases short, with 13 bases between. This CDR3 region has 15 residues. This CDR3 reads CASSQASGHTGELFF. CDR3 in DNA: TGTGCCAGCAGCCAAGCCAGCGGACACACCGGGGAGCTGTTTTTT.

This clonotype was seen a handful of times. The chain employs TRBV9 and TRBJ1-1, with 10 bases that match TRBD1. Germline loops: CDR1 SGDLS, CDR2 YYNGEE. This CDR3 region has 15 residues. V lost 3 bases, J lost 5 bases, and 7 bases stayed unmatched. DNA of the CDR3: TGTGCCAGCAGCGGATACCGGGACAGGGGAACTGAAGCTTTCTTT. This codes for CASSGYRDRGTEAFF.

The sample holds a few counts of this clonotype. This chain links TRBV20-1 with TRBJ2-3; 7 nucleotides agree with TRBD2. CDR1 DFQATT and CDR2 SNEGSKA come from the germline V gene (reference sequence). Trimming removed 5 bases from V and 4 bases from J; junction bases left unmatched: 9. This CDR3 is built from 14 residues. CDR3 nucleotide sequence: TGCAGTGCTCATGAGCGGGAAAGGGCAGATACGCAGTATTTT. This encodes CSAHERERADTQYF.

V gene TRBV21-1 combines with J gene TRBJ1-1; TRBD1 reflects the table's D call only, with no check against the DNA. TRBV21-1 is described as a pseudogene. CDR3 size: 14 residues. The CDR3: CASSNDRLNTEAFF. The CDR3 DNA is TGTGCCAGCAGCAACGACAGACTGAACACTGAAGCTTTCTTT.

This clonotype occurred a few times. DNA of the CDR3: TGTGCCAGCAGCCAAGTTAGCCAGGGGATCGGGGAGCTGTTTTTT. Translating gives CASSQVSQGIGELFF. V and J are TRBV4-2 and TRBJ2-2, with D perhaps matching TRBD1 (6 bases). CDR3 size: 15 residues. Per germline, CDR1 LGHNA and CDR2 YNFKEQ. Between the trimmed V and J ends, which lost 1 base and 7 bases, there was a span of 13 bases.

The chain combines TRBV27 with TRBJ2-1; 9 nucleotides agree with TRBD2. CDR3 length: 16 residues. After removal of 4 bases from V and 6 bases from J, the junction contained 10 bases not matched to a gene. Germline CDR1 reads MNHEY; CDR2 reads SMNVEV (reference sequence). The CDR3 reads CASSWGLAGLSNEQFF. Here the CDR3 DNA reads TGTGCCAGCAGTTGGGGACTAGCCGGACTAAGCAATGAGCAGTTCTTC.

This clonotype was seen more than once but under ten times. The J gene is TRBJ2-7, the V gene TRBV15; TRBD1 agrees at 11 bases. With 5 bases clipped from V and 3 bases from J, the junction kept 6 bases outside the gene matches. The germline V gene has CDR1 LNHNV and CDR2 YYDKDF (reference sequence). The CDR3 runs to 15 residues. The CDR3 reads CATSAIGTGGYEQYF. The CDR3 DNA reads as TGTGCCACCAGCGCGATAGGGACAGGGGGCTACGAGCAGTACTTC.

This clonotype was recorded many times. This chain uses TRBV27 with TRBJ2-7, with a tentative D call TRBD1 (6 bases). The CDR3 sequence is 15 residues long. The V gene lost 3 bases and the J gene lost 3 bases, with 15 bases spanning the gap. Germline V CDR1 and CDR2: MNHEY, SMNVEV (reference sequence). CDR3 sequence (DNA): TGTGCCAGCAGTTTTTACAGGGTGGATATCTACGAGCAGTACTTC. Translation gives CASSFYRVDIYEQYF.

The chain combines TRBV28 with TRBJ1-4, with 8 positions matching TRBD1. Germline lookup yields CDR1 MDHEN and CDR2 SYDVKM. The CDR3 is made up of 14 amino acids. After removal of 6 bases from V and 7 bases from J, the junction contained 7 bases not matched to a gene. CDR3 nucleotide sequence: TGTGCCAGCAGACTCCAGGGGGCGGTTGAAAAACTGTTTTTT. This gives the protein CASRLQGAVEKLFF.

V and J are TRBV27 and TRBJ1-5; the match to TRBD1 covers 10 bases. Germline CDR1 and CDR2: MNHEY and SMNVEV (reference sequence). V lost 4 bases and J lost 7; bases outside the gene matches: 10. The CDR3 contains 16 residues. DNA for the CDR3: TGTGCCAGCAGTTCCCAAGGACAGGGGGAGAGGCAGCCCCAGCATTTT. Protein product: CASSSQGQGERQPQHF.

Only a few counts were recorded for this clonotype. This sequence joins TRBV13 and TRBJ2-7; TRBD1 matches at 8 bases. Trimming took 5 bases from V and 3 from J; bases not matched to a gene: 21. Per the germline V gene, CDR1 is PRHDT and CDR2 is FYEKMQ (reference sequence). CDR3 size: 19 residues. The CDR3 region has the DNA TGTGCCAGCAGCGAGATAGGACAACTGACAGGGGCTTGGCACTACGAGCAGTACTTC. Translation gives CASSEIGQLTGAWHYEQYF.

In regard to this clonotype: The germline gene is not matched at one end of the junction; a read error may be the cause. The rearrangement joins TRBV28 to TRBJ2-1; D is unresolved. This CDR3 is 14 amino acids long. Germline CDR1 MDHEN, CDR2 SYDVKM. CDR3 amino acids: CASSPGRLYTEQFF. CDR3 sequence (DNA): TGTGCCAGCAGTCCAGGACGGCTCTACACTGAGCAGTTCTTC.

The chain carries TRBV7-9 and TRBJ2-3, with 7 bases identical to TRBD1. Germline V CDR1 and CDR2: SEHNR, FQNEAQ (reference sequence). J lost 4 bases, V lost 8 bases, and 9 bases had no gene match. The CDR3 is 14 amino acids. The CDR3 sequence: CASRGQGEPDTQYF. CDR3 in DNA: TGTGCCAGCCGCGGTCAGGGGGAACCAGATACGCAGTATTTT.

This clonotype was counted only a few times. The V gene is TRBV6-6, the J gene TRBJ1-4, with 9 positions matching TRBD1. The V segment lost 2 bases and the J segment 6 bases; nucleotides outside the gene matches: 7. The CDR3 consists of 16 residues. Germline V gene lookup returns CDR1 MNHNY and CDR2 SVGAGI (reference sequence). The CDR3 protein is CASSYRPGQGHEKLFF. CDR3 DNA sequence: TGTGCCAGCAGTTACCGCCCGGGACAGGGACATGAAAAACTGTTTTTT.

This clonotype was recorded at least ten times. The chain employs TRBV7-9 and TRBJ1-3, with a tentative D call TRBD1 (5 bases). This CDR3 spans 16 amino acids. Germline lookup yields CDR1 SEHNR and CDR2 FQNEAQ (reference sequence). V was shortened by 8 bases and J by 0 bases, with 17 bases between the two germline ends. CDR3 bases: TGTGCCAGCGGTACCCAACGGGGCCACTCTGGAAACACCATATATTTT. It is translated as CASGTQRGHSGNTIYF.

The genes are TRBV20-1 and TRBJ1-1; D gene ambiguous. This CDR3 region has 12 residues. V was shortened by 3 bases and J by 8 bases, with 13 bases between the two germline ends. Germline-derived CDR1 and CDR2 are DFQATT and SNEGSKA (reference sequence). For the CDR3, the DNA is TGCAGTGCTAGCGGTACCAAACTAGAAGCTTTCTTT. Amino acids: CSASGTKLEAFF.

The J gene is TRBJ2-5, the V gene TRBV7-6; 11 positions match TRBD2. The CDR3 runs to 15 residues. Germline CDR1 is SGHVS and CDR2 is FNYEAQ. Losses at the gene ends were 5 bases for V and 4 bases for J; bases not matched to a gene: 6. The DNA of the CDR3 is TGTGCCAGCAGCCCGGGACTAGCGGAGGTAGAGACCCAGTACTTC. It yields the protein CASSPGLAEVETQYF.

This chain uses TRBV28 with TRBJ1-1; D is possibly TRBD1 (5 bases). V was cut by 6 bases and J by 6 bases, with 20 bases left in between. The CDR3 contains 15 residues. Germline values: CDR1 MDHEN, CDR2 SYDVKM. The CDR3, as DNA: TGTGCCAGCAGAAGAGCTGACAGATTCGCCGCTGAAGCTTTCTTT. Its protein product is CASRRADRFAAEAFF.

In this sample, this clonotype turned up a few times. The rearrangement joins TRBV20-1 to TRBJ2-1, with D possibly matching TRBD2 (5 bases). Trimming took 6 bases from V and 0 from J, leaving 33 bases between them. Germline CDR1 reads DFQATT; CDR2 reads SNEGSKA (reference sequence). This CDR3 region has 21 residues. The DNA for the CDR3 is TGCAGTGCGCGGAGGCGAGCTTATATGGGCCAGAGGGCTACCTCCTACAATGAGCAGTTCTTC. Its translation is CSARRRAYMGQRATSYNEQFF.

V usage is TRBV28 and J usage is TRBJ2-3, with D perhaps TRBD1 (6 bases). Trimming removed 7 bases from V and 3 bases from J, with 17 bases in between. The CDR3 runs 15 residues. CDR1 is MDHEN, CDR2 SYDVKM, per germline. The CDR3 region is CASNVVRGNTDTQYF. The CDR3 DNA is TGTGCCAGCAATGTTGTTAGGGGGAATACAGATACGCAGTATTTT.

The chain carries TRBV20-1 and TRBJ1-2, with 8 bases lining up with TRBD1. Germline lookup yields CDR1 DFQATT and CDR2 SNEGSKA (reference sequence). This CDR3 is built from 13 residues. V trimming: 5 bases; J trimming: 8 bases; junction bases outside the gene matches: 10. In nucleotides, the CDR3 is TGCAGTGCTCGTCCGCAGGGGGCGCAGGGCTACACCTTC. It yields the protein CSARPQGAQGYTF.

In this sample, this clonotype turned up a few times. V and J are TRBV5-5 and TRBJ1-4; 7 bases agree with TRBD1. The germline gives CDR1 SGHKS, CDR2 YYEKEE (reference sequence). After removal of 3 bases from V and 6 bases from J, the junction contained 5 bases not matched to a gene. CDR3 length equals 14 residues. CDR3 sequence (DNA): TGTGCCAGCAGCTCCGCCGGACAGGATGAAAAACTGTTTTTT. Amino acid sequence: CASSSAGQDEKLFF.

The chain uses TRBV5-4 and TRBJ2-1, with 7 bases lining up with TRBD2. The length of the CDR3 is 16 residues. The V gene's germline CDR1 is SGHNT and CDR2 YYREEE (reference sequence). The J segment lost 5 bases and the V segment lost 4 bases, leaving 12 bases of the junction unmatched. The CDR3 reads CASSETLGDYHNEQFF. Written as DNA, the CDR3 is TGTGCCAGCAGCGAGACTCTAGGGGACTATCACAATGAGCAGTTCTTC.

This clonotype has a handful of counts. V and J are TRBV4-1 and TRBJ2-2, with D perhaps TRBD1 (5 bases). Germline assignment: CDR1 MGHRA and CDR2 YSYEKL. This CDR3 is 15 amino acids long. The V and J ends lost 2 bases and 5 bases respectively, with 12 bases between them. In DNA form, the CDR3 reads TGCGCCAGCAGCCAAAGCCAGGGCAGGACCGGGGAGCTGTTTTTT. Translated: CASSQSQGRTGELFF.

V is TRBV5-1 and J is TRBJ2-3, with 10 bases lining up with TRBD2. The V segment lost 1 base and the J segment 5 bases; nucleotides outside the gene matches: 7. The germline V gene has CDR1 SGHRS and CDR2 YFSETQ. The CDR3 is 16 amino acids. CDR3: CASSLRVAGGRDTQYF. The CDR3 nucleotides read TGCGCCAGCAGCTTGAGGGTAGCGGGGGGTAGAGATACGCAGTATTTT.

This clonotype was counted ten times or more. The V gene is TRBV5-1, the J gene TRBJ1-2; D is ambiguous. V dropped 0 bases and J dropped 7 bases, with 13 bases sitting between them. The CDR3 covers 14 residues. CDR1 and CDR2 from the germline V gene are SGHRS and YFSETQ. CDR3 amino acids: CASSLAGEGGGYTF. The CDR3 nucleotides read TGCGCCAGCAGCTTGGCCGGGGAAGGAGGTGGCTACACCTTC.